This TCR beta chain was obtained from a study of cytomegalovirus exposure and HLA in healthy donors. In regard to this clone: The antigen remains undetermined.

Study-wide findings and caveats: Subsequent analysis of the 120 or so validation repertoires found a tendency for first-cohort TCR clusters to co-occur. Altogether, more than 150 TCR beta chains were recorded as cytomegalovirus-associated. Usually a TCR sequence was rare, but some public TCRs were found in many donors. High specificity and sensitivity for cytomegalovirus status were reported for the classifier.

Using immunoSEQ multiplex PCR, the repertoire was profiled, and TCRdb retains in-frame clones only, with some absent. This table has around 150,000 clones, around four fifths appearing once. The receptor's source is a man between 25 and 39 years old in good health and CMV-seropositive. Sequenced material: PBMCs.

Here the CDR3 DNA reads TGTGCCAGCAGCCTGGGACAGGGGGCTGACGAGCAGTACTTC. Its translation is CASSLGQGADEQYF. This chain links TRBV11-2 with TRBJ2-7; 12 nucleotides line up with TRBD1. Germline CDR1 is SGHAT and CDR2 is FQNNGV. After removal of 5 bases from V and 5 bases from J, the junction contained 4 bases not matched to a gene. The CDR3 is made up of 14 amino acids. Together with reference TRBV11-2 and TRBJ2-7, the CDR3 gives the full variable domain: EAGVAQSPRYKIIEKRQSVAFWCNPISGHATLYWYQQILGQGPKLLIQFQNNGVVDDSQLPKDRFSAERLKGVDSTLKIQPAKLEDSAVYLCASSLGQGADEQYFGPGTRLTVT.